The 30 T cell receptor beta chains below were found in one sample sequenced in a study of cytomegalovirus exposure and HLA in healthy donors. A multiplex PCR was run with 60 Vbeta primers and 13 Jbeta primers. Using immunoSEQ multiplex PCR, the repertoire was profiled, and TCRdb retains in-frame clones only, with some absent. The data hold approximately 190,000 clones, with 65% to 85% observed a single time. What was sequenced was PBMCs. The receptors shown here come from a woman in her twenties or thirties in good health and CMV-seropositive.

In this sample, this clone turned up a few times. The rearrangement uses TRBV7-8 and TRBJ2-7, with TRBD1 as a possible D gene (6 bases). Trimming shortened V by 4 bases and J by 6 bases, and 19 bases separated the two germline ends. The length of the CDR3 is 15 residues. Per the germline V gene, CDR1 is SGHVS and CDR2 is FQNEAQ. CDR3 sequence (DNA): TGTGCCAGCAGCTCCGCGGACAGTCTACTTCGCGAGCAGTACTTC. This sequence encodes CASSSADSLLREQYF.

The chain has TRBV6-5 and TRBJ2-7; possible D gene TRBD1, 6 bases. V gave up 7 bases and J gave up 1 base, with 11 bases separating them. The CDR3 is made up of 13 amino acids. The germline V gene has CDR1 MNHEY and CDR2 SVGAGI. CDR3 DNA: TGTGCCAGCAAATCGGACAGTTCCTACGAGCAGTACTTC. Protein sequence: CASKSDSSYEQYF.

The V call is TRBV9, the J call TRBJ2-2; D remains ambiguous. The CDR3 totals 14 residues. V lost 1 base, J lost 6 bases, and 10 bases lay in between. CDR1 and CDR2 (germline): SGDLS, YYNGEE. As DNA, the CDR3 is TGTGCCAGCAGCGTAAATCCATCCCCCGGGGAGCTGTTTTTT. Its protein is CASSVNPSPGELFF.

The chain uses TRBV29-1 and TRBJ2-2, with D tentatively TRBD2 (6 bases). The CDR3 extends over 15 amino acids. Trimming stripped 6 bases from V and 6 bases from J, with 20 bases between. Germline assignment: CDR1 SQVTM and CDR2 ANQGSEA. This CDR3 is CSVDYGTASPGELFF. DNA of the CDR3: TGCAGCGTGGACTATGGGACGGCGAGTCCCGGGGAGCTGTTTTTT.

J is TRBJ2-3 and V is TRBV27; D perhaps matches TRBD1 (5 bases). Germline CDR1 and CDR2: MNHEY and SMNVEV (reference sequence). The ends were cut back, 2 bases at V and 3 bases at J, with 9 bases in the middle. The CDR3 spans 14 residues. CDR3 sequence (DNA): TGTGCCAGCAGTTTAGCCAGGGCAACAGATACGCAGTATTTT. It encodes CASSLARATDTQYF.

The chain links TRBV7-9 to TRBJ2-1; TRBD2 matches at 8 bases. Germline trimming cut 8 bases from V and 2 bases from J; bases unmatched to any gene: 11. The CDR3 totals 16 residues. Germline-derived CDR1 and CDR2 are SEHNR and FQNEAQ (reference sequence). The CDR3 nucleotides are TGTGCCAGCTCGCCCCTCGGGGGGGCCCCCTACAATGAGCAGTTCTTC. This sequence encodes CASSPLGGAPYNEQFF.

This chain joins TRBV7-2 and TRBJ2-2; 7 bases map to TRBD2. The CDR3 covers 15 residues. Looked up from germline, CDR1 is SGHTA and CDR2 is FQGNSA. V trimming: 6 bases; J trimming: 8 bases; junction bases outside the gene matches: 12. The CDR3 sequence: CASSRIVTGGGELFF. The CDR3 DNA follows: TGTGCCAGCAGTAGAATAGTTACGGGAGGAGGGGAGCTGTTTTTT.

The J gene is TRBJ2-5, the V gene TRBV10-3; tentative D call: TRBD2 (6 bases). CDR1 and CDR2 from the germline V gene are ENHRY and SYGVKD. V was pared by 3 bases and J by 0 bases, with 11 bases between. This CDR3 region has 15 residues. The CDR3, as DNA: TGTGCCATCAGTGAAACGGGACTCGACCAAGAGACCCAGTACTTC. This sequence encodes CAISETGLDQETQYF.

This clone came up once. The chain joins TRBV5-5 to TRBJ2-7; TRBD1 is a possible D gene (6 bases). The ends were cut back, 4 bases at V and 3 bases at J, with 11 bases in the middle. The CDR3 spans 13 residues. Germline V gives CDR1 SGHKS, CDR2 YYEKEE (reference sequence). CDR3 sequence (DNA): TGTGCCAGCAGCGGGGACACCGGCTACGAGCAGTACTTC. Translating gives CASSGDTGYEQYF.

The V call is TRBV13, the J call TRBJ2-1, with 8 bases matching TRBD2. The germline V gene has CDR1 PRHDT and CDR2 FYEKMQ (reference sequence). The V and J ends lost 5 bases and 3 bases, in that order; junction bases with no gene match: 6. The CDR3 covers 15 residues. The CDR3 DNA sequence: TGTGCCAGCAGCCCCCGGGAGGGCAACTACAATGAGCAGTTCTTC. Its protein product is CASSPREGNYNEQFF.

The chain links TRBV4-1 to TRBJ2-1; D gene uncertain. This CDR3 region has 15 residues. Trimming took 0 bases from V and 2 from J, leaving 8 bases between them. Germline V CDR1 and CDR2: MGHRA, YSYEKL. This CDR3 reads CASSQERPPYNEQFF. CDR3 bases: TGCGCCAGCAGCCAAGAGCGGCCACCCTACAATGAGCAGTTCTTC.

The chain couples TRBV7-2 to TRBJ2-5; TRBD2 agrees at 9 bases. The germline gives CDR1 SGHTA, CDR2 FQGNSA. The CDR3 runs to 15 residues. V lost 5 bases to trimming and J lost 3 bases; unmatched junction nucleotides: 7. CDR3 loop: CASSPGLAPKETQYF. The CDR3 region has the DNA TGTGCCAGCAGCCCGGGACTAGCACCCAAAGAGACCCAGTACTTC. Looking up the rest from reference TRBV7-2 and TRBJ2-5 gives the full variable domain: GAGVSQSPSNKVTEKGKDVELRCDPISGHTALYWYRQSLGQGLEFLIYFQGNSAPDKSGLPSDRFSAERTGGSVSTLTIQRTQQEDSAVYLCASSPGLAPKETQYFGPGTRLLVL.

This chain connects TRBV2 to TRBJ2-5, with TRBD2 matching 7 bases. Germline V lookup: CDR1 SNHLY, CDR2 FYNNEI. The CDR3 spans 13 residues. V dropped 5 bases and J dropped 1; count of bases not matched to a gene: 1. The CDR3 reads CASSSSGQETQYF. In DNA, the CDR3 is TGTGCCAGCAGTTCTAGCGGCCAAGAGACCCAGTACTTC. Full variable domain (outside the CDR3, taken from reference TRBV2 and TRBJ2-5): EPEVTQTPSHQVTQMGQEVILRCVPISNHLYFYWYRQILGQKVEFLVSFYNNEISEKSEIFDDQFSVERPDGSNFTLKIRSTKLEDSAMYFCASSSSGQETQYFGPGTRLLVL.

The chain employs TRBV6-5 and TRBJ2-1, with 9 bases that match TRBD1. CDR3 length: 14 residues. In germline, CDR1 is MNHEY, CDR2 SVGAGI. J was trimmed by 5 bases and V by 8 bases; bases with no gene match: 7. CDR3 bases: TGTGCCAGCGAAAACAGGGGGCGGGACAATGAGCAGTTCTTC. It codes for CASENRGRDNEQFF.

V and J are TRBV7-9 and TRBJ2-5; the D gene is possibly TRBD2 (6 bases). From germline, CDR1 is SEHNR and CDR2 FQNEAQ (reference sequence). Trimming cost V 5 bases and J 4 bases, with 20 bases left between them. The CDR3 is 16 residues long. The CDR3 protein is CASSPSLALLGETQYF. CDR3 in DNA: TGTGCCAGCAGCCCGTCCCTAGCGTTGTTAGGAGAGACCCAGTACTTC.

The chain recombines TRBV11-2 with TRBJ2-1; 8 bases are shared with TRBD2. This CDR3 contains 14 residues. Germline lookup yields CDR1 SGHAT and CDR2 FQNNGV. With 1 base clipped from V and 10 bases from J, the junction kept 6 bases outside the gene matches. The CDR3 region is CASSLGPGGGEQFF. The CDR3 nucleotides read TGTGCCAGCAGCTTAGGGCCCGGGGGGGGCGAGCAGTTCTTC.

The J gene is TRBJ2-1, the V gene TRBV19, with no clear D. Germline V gene data show CDR1 as LNHDA and CDR2 as SQIVND (reference sequence). This CDR3 is built from 12 residues. V was shortened by 1 base and J by 8 bases, with 6 bases between the two germline ends. CDR3 bases: TGTGCCAGTAGTATAGGTTCGGATGAGCAGTTCTTC. Encoded protein: CASSIGSDEQFF. Variable domain in full (rest from reference TRBV19 and TRBJ2-1): DGGITQSPKYLFRKEGQNVTLSCEQNLNHDAMYWYRQDPGQGLRLIYYSQIVNDFQKGDIAEGYSVSREKKESFPLTVTSAQKNPTAFYLCASSIGSDEQFFGPGTRLTVL.

The genes are TRBV7-2 and TRBJ2-1; 11 bases fit TRBD1. This CDR3 comprises 15 residues. Trimming at V came to 4 bases and at J to 9 bases, leaving 8 bases not matched to a gene. CDR1 is SGHTA, CDR2 FQGNSA, per germline. For the CDR3, the DNA is TGTGCCAGCAGCTCCCGGACAGGGGGCATAGGTGAGCAGTTCTTC. Translating gives CASSSRTGGIGEQFF.

CDR3 loop: CASSVTGTGNEKLFF. The CDR3 coding sequence is TGTGCCAGCAGTGTAACCGGGACAGGGAATGAAAAACTGTTTTTT. The chain employs TRBV6-1 and TRBJ1-4; TRBD1 matches at 9 bases. Germline trimming cut 4 bases from V and 5 bases from J; bases unmatched to any gene: 5. In germline, CDR1 is MNHNS, CDR2 SASEGT. The CDR3 covers 15 residues.

Of note for this clone: Compared with germline, one end of the junction differs, possibly owing to a read error. The gene calls are TRBV7-7 and TRBJ2-3, with TRBD2 identical over 12 bases. The CDR3 sequence is 15 residues long. Per germline, CDR1 SSHAT and CDR2 FNYEAQ (reference sequence). CDR3 residues: CASSPTSGRSDTQYF. CDR3 nucleotides: TGTGCTAGCAGCCCGACTAGCGGGAGATCAGATACGCAGTATTTT.

This clone was seen a handful of times. J is TRBJ2-2 and V is TRBV7-8; the D gene is possibly TRBD2 (6 bases). The CDR3 is made up of 19 amino acids. The germline V gene has CDR1 SGHVS and CDR2 FQNEAQ. Trimming removed 1 base from V and 4 bases from J, with 22 bases in between. CDR3 DNA: TGTGCCAGCAGCTTAGTGACCGGAGGGCTAGGCGCGGGCACCGGGGAGCTGTTTTTT. It yields the protein CASSLVTGGLGAGTGELFF.

The rearrangement links TRBV20-1 to TRBJ1-2, with 9 bases that match TRBD1. The ends lost 6 bases at V and 8 bases at J; junction bases unmatched: 4. In germline, CDR1 is DFQATT, CDR2 SNEGSKA (reference sequence). CDR3 length: 11 residues. The CDR3 DNA reads TGCAGTGCCTGGACAGGGGAGGGCTACACCTTC. Its protein is CSAWTGEGYTF.

The chain links TRBV6-5 to TRBJ1-4; 7 bases agree with TRBD1. The CDR3 is 15 amino acids. With V trimmed by 0 bases and J by 5 bases, 3 bases remained unmatched. From germline, CDR1 is MNHEY and CDR2 SVGAGI. The CDR3: CASSYSRGANEKLFF. CDR3 DNA sequence: TGTGCCAGCAGTTACTCCAGGGGGGCCAATGAAAAACTGTTTTTT.

This chain joins TRBV29-1 and TRBJ2-7; 7 bases line up with TRBD1. The CDR3 is made up of 12 amino acids. Germline V gene data show CDR1 as SQVTM and CDR2 as ANQGSEA. V was pared by 4 bases and J by 0 bases, with 0 bases of the junction left unmatched. Written as DNA, the CDR3 is TGCAGCGTTGGGGACAGCTCCTACGAGCAGTACTTC. Its protein product is CSVGDSSYEQYF.

The rearrangement links TRBV6-5 to TRBJ2-2; D may be TRBD1 (5 bases). Germline loops: CDR1 MNHEY, CDR2 SVGAGI. The length of the CDR3 is 15 residues. V lost 1 base and J 6 bases, leaving 12 bases between the germline ends. The CDR3 coding sequence is TGTGCCAGCAGTTACTGGGTAGGGGCGGCCGGGGAGCTGTTTTTT. Translation gives CASSYWVGAAGELFF.

The chain joins TRBV1 to TRBJ2-5; TRBD1 is the table's D call and was not checked against the DNA. TRBV1 is a pseudogene locus. The CDR3 runs to 18 residues. In nucleotides, the CDR3 is TGCACCAGCAGCCAAGAGGATTTTAGGACAGGGGGACAAGAGACCCAGTACTTC. Residues: CTSSQEDFRTGGQETQYF.

This clone was seen once. The chain combines TRBV28 with TRBJ1-3, with a weak D call TRBD1 (5 bases). Trimming removed 7 bases from V and 4 bases from J, with 8 bases in between. The CDR3 has 12 residues. The germline CDR1 and CDR2 sequences are MDHEN and SYDVKM. This chain's CDR3 is CASNSGGNTIYF. CDR3 nucleotides: TGTGCCAGCAACTCAGGGGGAAACACCATATATTTT.

This clone was detected a few times. The CDR3 sequence is CASSFDRGLNTEAFF. The CDR3 DNA reads TGTGCCAGCAGTTTCGACAGGGGGCTGAACACTGAAGCTTTCTTT. The gene calls are TRBV28 and TRBJ1-1; 10 positions match TRBD1. There are 15 residues in the CDR3. The germline V gene has CDR1 MDHEN and CDR2 SYDVKM. Germline trimming cut 3 bases from V and 0 bases from J; bases unmatched to any gene: 1.

The genes are TRBV5-1 and TRBJ2-3, with 9 positions matching TRBD1. The CDR3 runs 18 residues. Germline V CDR1 and CDR2: SGHRS, YFSETQ. V shed 3 bases, J shed 2 bases, and the junction held 13 bases outside the gene matches. The CDR3 protein is CASSYYRGRRSFTDTQYF. In DNA form, the CDR3 reads TGCGCCAGCAGCTACTACAGGGGGCGTAGATCCTTCACAGATACGCAGTATTTT. Full variable domain (missing parts from reference TRBV5-1 and TRBJ2-3): KAGVTQTPRYLIKTRGQQVTLSCSPISGHRSVSWYQQTPGQGLQFLFEYFSETQRNKGNFPGRFSGRQFSNSRSEMNVSTLELGDSALYLCASSYYRGRRSFTDTQYFGPGTRLTVL.

Comments on this clone: The identical CDR3 is also encoded by other nucleotide sequences in the sample. In DNA form, the CDR3 reads TGCAGCGCGCTGGACAGGGGCTACGAGCAGTACTTC. Protein product: CSALDRGYEQYF. This rearrangement joins TRBV29-1 to TRBJ2-7; 9 bases line up with TRBD1. The germline CDR1 and CDR2 sequences are SQVTM and ANQGSEA. The ends lost 7 bases at V and 3 bases at J; junction bases unmatched: 4. CDR3 length: 12 amino acids.